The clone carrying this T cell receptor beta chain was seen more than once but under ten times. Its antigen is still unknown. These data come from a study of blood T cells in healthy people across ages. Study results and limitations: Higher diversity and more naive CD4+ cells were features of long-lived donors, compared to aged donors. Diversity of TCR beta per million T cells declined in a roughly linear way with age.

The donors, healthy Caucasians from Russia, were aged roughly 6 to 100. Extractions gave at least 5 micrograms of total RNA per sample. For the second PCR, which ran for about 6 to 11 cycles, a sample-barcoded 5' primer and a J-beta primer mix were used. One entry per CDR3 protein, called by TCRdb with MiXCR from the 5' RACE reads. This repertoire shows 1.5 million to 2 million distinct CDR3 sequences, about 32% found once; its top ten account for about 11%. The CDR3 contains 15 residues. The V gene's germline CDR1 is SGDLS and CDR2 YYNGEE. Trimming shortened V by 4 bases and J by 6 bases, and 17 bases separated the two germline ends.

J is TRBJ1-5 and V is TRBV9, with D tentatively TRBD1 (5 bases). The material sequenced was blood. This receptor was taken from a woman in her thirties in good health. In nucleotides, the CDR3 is TGTGCCAGCAGCTCCTCGGGGGGTGTCGGTCAGCCCCAGCATTTT. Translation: CASSSSGGVGQPQHF. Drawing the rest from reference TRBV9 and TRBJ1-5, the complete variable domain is DSGVTQTPKHLITATGQRVTLRCSPRSGDLSVYWYQQSLDQGLQFLIQYYNGEERAKGNILERFSAQQFPDLHSELNLSSLELGDSALYFCASSSSGGVGQPQHFGDGTRLSIL.